One sample yielded the 30 T cell receptor beta chains listed below, sequenced in a study of blood T cell repertoires in COVID-19. The protocol was immunoSEQ multiplex PCR, while the TCRdb copy is restricted to in-frame clones and leaves out a portion. The table includes approximately 100,000 clones, 84% detected once. The sequencing sample was made of peripheral blood. These receptors all come from a woman aged 55 to 70 with acute or convalescent COVID-19.

The chain combines TRBV7-8 with TRBJ2-5, with 10 bases aligning to TRBD2. CDR3 length equals 16 residues. Trimming took 5 bases from V and 5 from J; bases not matched to a gene: 11. Germline values: CDR1 SGHVS, CDR2 FQNEAQ. The CDR3 bases are TGTGCCAGCAGCCCCCGCAGGACTAGCGGTTGGGAGACCCAGTACTTC. Protein: CASSPRRTSGWETQYF.

The chain uses TRBV28 and TRBJ2-5; TRBD2 matches at 8 bases. The CDR3 contains 17 residues. V lost 4 bases, J lost 1 base, and 11 bases stayed unmatched. The germline V gene has CDR1 MDHEN and CDR2 SYDVKM. The CDR3 coding sequence is TGTGCCAGCAGTTCCCCCCTCGGCGGGGGGTTCCAAGAGACCCAGTACTTC. This codes for CASSSPLGGGFQETQYF.

This sequence joins TRBV28 and TRBJ2-7; 10 positions agree with TRBD2. This CDR3 comprises 16 residues. The germline V gene encodes CDR1 MDHEN and CDR2 SYDVKM. V shed 5 bases, J shed 4 bases, and the junction held 11 bases outside the gene matches. The CDR3 DNA follows: TGTGCCAGCAGTCCCCTCGATACGACTAGCGGGTACGAGCAGTACTTC. Translation: CASSPLDTTSGYEQYF.

The chain uses TRBV19 and TRBJ1-3; unclear D gene. V lost 6 bases and J 0 bases, leaving 12 bases between the germline ends. The CDR3 loop spans 15 amino acids. Germline V gives CDR1 LNHDA, CDR2 SQIVND (reference sequence). The CDR3 is CASSPVGVSGNTIYF. DNA of the CDR3: TGTGCCAGTAGCCCCGTTGGAGTCTCTGGAAACACCATATATTTT.

This rearrangement joins TRBV18 to TRBJ1-2; D perhaps matches TRBD1 (5 bases). The CDR3 loop spans 14 amino acids. Germline V lookup: CDR1 KGHSH, CDR2 LQKENI. V was clipped by 2 bases and J by 4 bases, with 11 bases between them. CDR3 in DNA: TGTGCCAGCTCACCAGACAGAAGCCGCTATGGCTACACCTTC. Protein: CASSPDRSRYGYTF.

The chain recombines TRBV10-3 with TRBJ1-1, with D possibly matching TRBD1 (5 bases). Trimming removed 6 bases at V and 1 base at J, with 15 bases between. CDR1 ENHRY and CDR2 SYGVKD come from the germline V gene. CDR3 size: 15 residues. The CDR3 DNA reads as TGTGCCATCAGACCGGGGGATTGGGAGAACACTGAAGCTTTCTTT. As protein: CAIRPGDWENTEAFF.

This chain joins TRBV19 and TRBJ2-1, with D perhaps matching TRBD2 (5 bases). V was shortened by 6 bases and J by 0 bases, with 15 bases between the two germline ends. The CDR3 length is 16 residues. Germline V lookup: CDR1 LNHDA, CDR2 SQIVND (reference sequence). The chain's CDR3 is CASRRESASSYNEQFF. The CDR3, as DNA: TGTGCCAGTAGAAGGGAGTCGGCTAGCTCCTACAATGAGCAGTTCTTC.

The chain has TRBV10-3 and TRBJ1-1, with D unresolved. Trimming took 0 bases from V and 7 from J, leaving 12 bases between them. The CDR3 covers 14 residues. CDR1 and CDR2 (germline): ENHRY, SYGVKD. CDR3 loop: CAISESSGFSEAFF. CDR3 nucleotide sequence: TGTGCCATCAGTGAGTCGAGCGGATTTAGTGAAGCTTTCTTT.

The V and J genes are TRBV5-1 and TRBJ1-1, with 8 bases identical to TRBD1. With V trimmed by 1 base and J by 3 bases, 8 bases remained unmatched. Germline V gene data show CDR1 as SGHRS and CDR2 as YFSETQ. The CDR3 runs to 16 residues. The CDR3 nucleotides read TGCGCCAGCAGCTTGTGGATCCAGACAGGGGACACTGAAGCTTTCTTT. It translates to CASSLWIQTGDTEAFF. Complete variable domain (other parts from reference TRBV5-1 and TRBJ1-1): KAGVTQTPRYLIKTRGQQVTLSCSPISGHRSVSWYQQTPGQGLQFLFEYFSETQRNKGNFPGRFSGRQFSNSRSEMNVSTLELGDSALYLCASSLWIQTGDTEAFFGQGTRLTVV.

The gene calls are TRBV2 and TRBJ1-1; 10 bases align to TRBD1. The CDR3 has 17 amino acids. Germline CDR1 is SNHLY and CDR2 is FYNNEI. J lost 3 bases, V lost 5 bases, and 12 bases had no gene match. CDR3 residues: CASSWSRDRGRDTEAFF. The CDR3 nucleotides read TGTGCCAGCAGTTGGTCCCGGGACAGGGGACGGGACACTGAAGCTTTCTTT.

The sample holds one count of this clone. CDR3 bases: TGTGCCAGCAGTTTGACAGGGGCGGGGGTTAGCACAGATACGCAGTATTTT. It translates to CASSLTGAGVSTDTQYF. The rearrangement uses TRBV28 and TRBJ2-3; perhaps TRBD1 as D (8 bases). V gave up 3 bases and J gave up 0 bases, with 16 bases separating them. This CDR3 spans 17 amino acids. CDR1 is MDHEN, CDR2 SYDVKM, per germline.

The rearrangement uses TRBV28 and TRBJ1-1; perhaps TRBD1 as D (5 bases). V was clipped by 7 bases and J by 3 bases, with 12 bases between them. Looked up from germline, CDR1 is MDHEN and CDR2 is SYDVKM. This CDR3 has 13 amino acids. The CDR3: CASTNPGDTEAFF. In DNA, the CDR3 is TGTGCCAGCACCAACCCGGGGGACACTGAAGCTTTCTTT.

The V and J genes are TRBV6-5 and TRBJ1-2; 7 bases are a match to TRBD1. The V and J ends lost 0 bases and 7 bases, in that order; junction bases with no gene match: 8. From germline, CDR1 is MNHEY and CDR2 SVGAGI. This CDR3 comprises 15 residues. The DNA of the CDR3 is TGTGCCAGCAGTTACTCGGACGGGACAGTATCTGGCTACACCTTC. Translation: CASSYSDGTVSGYTF.

J is TRBJ2-5 and V is TRBV28, with D perhaps matching TRBD1 (6 bases). Germline V gene lookup returns CDR1 MDHEN and CDR2 SYDVKM. Trimming cost V 1 base and J 4 bases, with 13 bases left between them. The CDR3 spans 15 residues. The CDR3 nucleotides read TGTGCCAGCAGTTTATTACAGGGTTTTCGAGAGACCCAGTACTTC. It yields the protein CASSLLQGFRETQYF.

V and J are TRBV4-1 and TRBJ1-5; TRBD1 might be the D (6 bases). The CDR3 covers 18 residues. Germline assignment: CDR1 MGHRA and CDR2 YSYEKL. The V gene lost 0 bases and the J gene lost 6 bases, with 21 bases spanning the gap. The CDR3 protein is CASSQDGLVREGVQPQHF. DNA of the CDR3: TGCGCCAGCAGCCAAGATGGATTGGTACGGGAGGGGGTTCAGCCCCAGCATTTT.

The V call is TRBV6-1, the J call TRBJ1-6; tentatively, D is TRBD1 (5 bases). V shed 0 bases and J shed 12 bases, with 6 bases lying between them. There are 12 residues in the CDR3. Germline CDR1 and CDR2: MNHNS and SASEGT. CDR3 DNA sequence: TGTGCCAGCAGTGAAGCGCAGGGACCCCTCCACTTT. Its protein is CASSEAQGPLHF.

This clone has more than one count but fewer than ten. This chain links TRBV19 with TRBJ2-1; 12 nucleotides line up with TRBD1. This CDR3 region has 16 residues. The junction had 6 bases not matched to a gene; V was cut back by 7 bases and J by 2 bases. The V gene's germline CDR1 is LNHDA and CDR2 SQIVND (reference sequence). CDR3 coding DNA: TGTGCCAGTACCCCGGGGGACAGGGGGCCCTACAATGAGCAGTTCTTC. It is translated as CASTPGDRGPYNEQFF.

This chain links TRBV30 with TRBJ1-2; D call uncertain. Per the germline V gene, CDR1 is GTSNPN and CDR2 is SVGIG (reference sequence). This CDR3 contains 16 residues. Trimming removed 0 bases from V and 0 bases from J, with 14 bases in between. The CDR3 spells CAWSVPVSGSNYGYTF. CDR3 in DNA: TGTGCCTGGAGTGTACCTGTTTCGGGGTCTAACTATGGCTACACCTTC.

The V gene is TRBV2, the J gene TRBJ2-3; TRBD2 aligns across 7 bases. The CDR3 totals 15 residues. Trimming cost V 9 bases and J 6 bases; bases outside gene matches: 15. Germline V gene lookup returns CDR1 SNHLY and CDR2 FYNNEI. The CDR3, as DNA: TGTGCCAGGATTCCGAGGACTAGGATAACGGATACGCAGTATTTT. It yields the protein CARIPRTRITDTQYF.

The chain links TRBV19 to TRBJ2-7; 8 bases map to TRBD1. Germline V lookup: CDR1 LNHDA, CDR2 SQIVND (reference sequence). J lost 3 bases, V lost 1 base, and 2 bases had no gene match. The CDR3 runs to 14 residues. The CDR3 nucleotides are TGTGCCAGTAGTATAGGGACAGGGAGCTACGAGCAGTACTTC. Its translation: CASSIGTGSYEQYF.

The chain has TRBV24-1 and TRBJ2-5, with TRBD1 identical over 10 bases. Germline trimming cut 1 base from V and 2 bases from J; bases unmatched to any gene: 3. The germline V gene encodes CDR1 KGHDR and CDR2 SFDVKD. The CDR3 contains 16 residues. The CDR3 bases are TGTGCCACCAGTGATTTTGGGACAGGGGAACAAGAGACCCAGTACTTC. Its protein is CATSDFGTGEQETQYF.

The chain uses TRBV7-8 and TRBJ1-1; weak D call: TRBD1 (5 bases). Germline V gene lookup returns CDR1 SGHVS and CDR2 FQNEAQ. CDR3 length: 15 residues. Trimming took 5 bases from V and 5 from J, leaving 18 bases between them. This CDR3 is CASSPQQATPTEAFF. CDR3 in DNA: TGTGCCAGCAGCCCCCAACAGGCGACCCCGACTGAAGCTTTCTTT.

The V gene is TRBV18, the J gene TRBJ1-2, with 7 bases lining up with TRBD1. The CDR3 spans 15 residues. Germline V gene sequence: CDR1 KGHSH, CDR2 LQKENI. V was pared by 2 bases and J by 8 bases, with 11 bases of the junction left unmatched. For the CDR3, the DNA is TGTGCCAGCTCACCAGGGACAGATCGTACTAGGGGCTACACCTTC. Protein: CASSPGTDRTRGYTF.

V is TRBV6-1 and J is TRBJ1-5, with 10 nucleotides matching TRBD1. The CDR3 is 16 residues long. CDR1 is MNHNS, CDR2 SASEGT, per germline. V lost 1 base and J lost 11; bases outside the gene matches: 11. CDR3 nucleotide sequence: TGTGCCAGCAGTGAAGGACAGGGGGCTTCTCAAGGCACCCAGCATTTT. This gives the protein CASSEGQGASQGTQHF.

This rearrangement joins TRBV28 to TRBJ2-1; 8 nucleotides align to TRBD2. V lost 6 bases and J lost 7; bases outside the gene matches: 11. Germline V gene sequence: CDR1 MDHEN, CDR2 SYDVKM. The length of the CDR3 is 15 residues. The CDR3 nucleotides read TGTGCCAGCAGCCCGCCGGGACTAGTTTTTAATGAGCAGTTCTTC. This translates into CASSPPGLVFNEQFF.

This rearrangement joins TRBV7-2 to TRBJ1-3; possible D gene TRBD1, 6 bases. In germline, CDR1 is SGHTA, CDR2 FQGNSA. Trimming removed 5 bases at V and 2 bases at J, with 10 bases between. The length of the CDR3 is 14 residues. The CDR3 is CASSKNRAGNTIYF. The CDR3 nucleotides are TGTGCCAGCAGCAAGAACAGGGCTGGAAACACCATATATTTT.

This clone was recorded only once. The genes are TRBV28 and TRBJ2-1; 9 nucleotides line up with TRBD2. CDR1 is MDHEN and CDR2 is SYDVKM in the germline V gene. The V and J ends lost 3 bases and 4 bases, in that order; junction bases with no gene match: 7. The length of the CDR3 is 16 residues. The CDR3 protein is CASSLYSGGAYNEQFF. The CDR3 nucleotides read TGTGCCAGCAGTTTGTATAGCGGGGGCGCTTACAATGAGCAGTTCTTC.

The rearrangement uses TRBV3-1 (or the pseudogene TRBV3-2) and TRBJ1-4; the D is unclear. The V gene lost 4 bases and the J gene lost 1 base, with 10 bases spanning the gap. The CDR3 loop spans 15 amino acids. Looked up from germline, CDR1 is LGHDT and CDR2 is YNNKEL (reference sequence). The DNA for the CDR3 is TGTGCCAGCAGCCCTCTGGCGGTAACTAATGAAAAACTGTTTTTT. As protein: CASSPLAVTNEKLFF.

V gene TRBV6-5 combines with J gene TRBJ1-5, with 8 bases lining up with TRBD1. The CDR3 has 15 residues. CDR1 is MNHEY and CDR2 is SVGAGI in the germline V gene. Unmatched junction bases numbered 5, after V lost 6 bases and J lost 1 base. CDR3 DNA: TGTGCCAGCAGGCCAGGGGGCCCCAGCAATCAGCCCCAGCATTTT. Amino acids: CASRPGGPSNQPQHF.

The rearrangement uses TRBV19 and TRBJ1-4; 8 positions agree with TRBD1. Per germline, CDR1 LNHDA and CDR2 SQIVND (reference sequence). Trimming took 2 bases from V and 5 from J; bases not matched to a gene: 7. This CDR3 region has 16 residues. Here the CDR3 reads CASSIYRGAQNEKLFF. In DNA, the CDR3 is TGTGCCAGTAGTATATACAGGGGGGCACAGAATGAAAAACTGTTTTTT.